Listed below are T cell receptor beta chains from one sample, sequenced in a study of CD8 T cells in ankylosing spondylitis. Each CDR3 protein gets one entry after TCRdb re-called the 5' RACE reads with MiXCR. The sample has 470,000 or so distinct CDR3 sequences, roughly 26% seen once; the top ten hold about 0.89%. Material for sequencing was blood, either unsorted or a sorted T cell fraction (not recorded which). The receptors derive from a male donor with ankylosing spondylitis. The CDR3 runs from the conserved cysteine through the conserved F or W. A D gene is named only where the DNA matches it firmly. The size of a clone is reported for some rows only, either as once, few or many, or as a class for expanded clones.

J gene | clone size | V gene | D gene | CDR3 protein
TRBJ2-5 | few | TRBV20-1 | TRBD2 | CSAPGLAGGPGETQYF
TRBJ1-4 | - | TRBV20-1 | - | CSAKTPFKSNEKLFF
TRBJ2-2 | few | TRBV29-1 | - | CSVGTAGELFF
TRBJ2-1 | few | TRBV7-2 | - | CASSLRPPNEQFF
TRBJ2-1 | - | TRBV29-1 | TRBD1 | CSAPGQGARYNEQFF
TRBJ2-1 | - | TRBV7-2 | - | CASSIPTSPGGQFF
TRBJ2-3 | - | TRBV11-2 | TRBD2 | CASSFVGTSGASTDTQYF
TRBJ1-2 | - | TRBV7-2 | - | CASSLEVWYGYTF
TRBJ1-5 | - | TRBV20-1 | TRBD1 | CSATTGRNNQPQHF
TRBJ1-2 | - | TRBV4-1 | - | CASSQEGGGASVGYTF
TRBJ1-4 | few | TRBV12-3/TRBV12-4 | TRBD1 | CASSFRGGLEKLFF
TRBJ2-1 | few | TRBV10-1 | TRBD2 | CASSDRGLASNEQFF
TRBJ2-7 | - | TRBV15 | TRBD1 | CATSRDRDRRLYEQYF
TRBJ2-3 | few | TRBV5-1 | TRBD1 | CASSQGQRTDTQYF
TRBJ1-3 | - | TRBV11-2 | TRBD1 | CASSYTGDGNTIYF
TRBJ1-5 | few | TRBV12-3/TRBV12-4 | - | CASQEGGNQPQHF
TRBJ2-5 | - | TRBV7-2 | - | CASSLQGLETQYF
TRBJ1-6 | - | TRBV9 | - | CASSLRAQGNSPLHF
TRBJ2-2 | - | TRBV28 | TRBD1 | CASSFTLGQLNTGELFF
TRBJ2-7 | few | TRBV29-1 | TRBD2 | CSVKGLAYEQYF
TRBJ2-2 | many | TRBV12-3/TRBV12-4 | TRBD2 | CASSFREGNTGELFF
TRBJ1-5 | few | TRBV7-2 | - | CASSLDVAPQHF
TRBJ2-1 | once | TRBV10-3 | TRBD2 | CAISDFGTSGGRWFF
TRBJ1-4 | - | TRBV4-2 | - | CASSPEAGGAGGKLFF
TRBJ1-2 | - | TRBV19 | - | CASSIQGYGYTF
TRBJ2-7 | few | TRBV2 | TRBD2 | CASTKITAGVYEQYF
TRBJ2-3 | few | TRBV6-2/TRBV6-3 | - | CASSPLDQGGTDTQYF
TRBJ1-1 | few | TRBV28 | - | CASSIILQEAFF
TRBJ2-3 | - | TRBV7-6 | - | CASSLGGVGTDTQYF
TRBJ1-5 | - | TRBV11-2 | TRBD1 | CASSLGGGQGYSNQPQHF
TRBJ2-1 | many | TRBV6-1 | TRBD1 | CASTPGGYNEQFF
TRBJ1-3 | many | TRBV7-2 | - | CASRTGGFGNTIYF
TRBJ2-1 | few | TRBV12-3/TRBV12-4 | TRBD2 | CASSPGIAGGPQYNEQFF
TRBJ2-1 | - | TRBV7-7 | TRBD2 | CASSPNLAGVDNEQFF
TRBJ2-7 | - | TRBV18 | - | CASSPPPGSYEQYF
TRBJ1-2 | few | TRBV10-3 | - | CAISESSSTYGYTF
TRBJ2-5 | few | TRBV5-1 | - | CASSLEGTRGETQYF